These 11 T cell receptor beta chains originate from one sample sequenced in a study of T cell repertoires in cytomegalovirus infection. TCRdb redid the calling of the reads with MiXCR, one entry per CDR3 protein. Of around 500,000 distinct CDR3 sequences listed, under 45% are singletons. These receptors have no identified antigens. The sample was cultured PBMCs, taken from culture after CMV antigen stimulation. The receptor source for this set is a human donor in good health (CMV status not recorded). Some clones in this sample may be carry-over from other donors' samples.

The rearrangement links TRBV11-2 to TRBJ2-3; D is possibly TRBD1 (6 bases). The V end lost 5 bases, the J end lost 8 bases, and 26 bases lay between the germline ends. The CDR3 length is 17 residues. Germline lookup yields CDR1 SGHAT and CDR2 FQNNGV. For the CDR3, the DNA is TGTGCCAGCAGCCCGCAACCGACAGGTTTTCCACCTCCTACGCAGTATTTT. This encodes CASSPQPTGFPPPTQYF.

This clonotype was seen more than once but under ten times. The chain recombines TRBV2 with TRBJ1-1, with a weak D call TRBD1 (6 bases). The CDR3 consists of 14 residues. Germline V lookup: CDR1 SNHLY, CDR2 FYNNEI. V lost 5 bases to trimming and J lost 4 bases, with 14 bases between them. CDR3 sequence reads: CASSTGTPGTEAFF. Written as DNA, the CDR3 is TGTGCCAGCAGTACCGGGACACCCGGCACTGAAGCTTTCTTT.

CDR3 nucleotides: TGTGCCAGTTCGCAGCGGGGTCTTAGCACAGATACGCAGTATTTT. Protein sequence: CASSQRGLSTDTQYF. The chain employs TRBV19 and TRBJ2-3; 7 bases fit TRBD2. CDR3 size: 15 residues. Germline V gives CDR1 LNHDA, CDR2 SQIVND (reference sequence). V lost 8 bases to trimming and J lost 0 bases; unmatched junction nucleotides: 8.

The chain joins TRBV15 to TRBJ2-7; a possible D gene is TRBD2 (6 bases). This CDR3 is built from 16 residues. Germline CDR1 LNHNV, CDR2 YYDKDF (reference sequence). V lost 4 bases to trimming and J lost 3 bases, with 19 bases between them. The CDR3 DNA is TGTGCCACCAGCACTCGTTTGGGACTCTCACTCTACGAGCAGTACTTC. Its protein product is CATSTRLGLSLYEQYF.

Of note for this clonotype: A read error may account for a junction end that differs from germline. The genes are TRBV20-1 and TRBJ2-1, with TRBD2 matching over 10 bases. In germline, CDR1 is DFQATT, CDR2 SNEGSKA (reference sequence). This CDR3 has 14 amino acids. The CDR3 bases are TGCAGTGCTAGGGGTCTAGCGGGGGATAATGAGCAGTTCTTT. It yields the protein CSARGLAGDNEQFF.

This clonotype has just a few counts. The rearrangement links TRBV12-3 or TRBV12-4 to TRBJ2-7, with D perhaps matching TRBD1 (6 bases). The germline V and J ends were trimmed by 6 bases and 0 bases, with 15 bases remaining between them. The CDR3 contains 15 residues. In DNA form, the CDR3 reads TGTGCCAGCAGCCCCCGCAGGGGAAGCTCCTACGAGCAGTACTTC. This encodes CASSPRRGSSYEQYF.

This chain links TRBV5-5 with TRBJ1-6; D unresolved. This CDR3 region has 17 residues. Germline CDR1 and CDR2: SGHKS and YYEKEE (reference sequence). The V gene lost 1 base and the J gene lost 0 bases, with 11 bases spanning the gap. The CDR3: CASSLLYGDSYNSPLHF. The CDR3 DNA sequence: TGTGCCAGCAGCTTGTTATACGGGGACTCCTATAATTCACCCCTCCACTTT.

Concerning this clonotype itself: At one end, the junction sequence differs from germline, possibly due to a read error. The chain employs TRBV7-6 and TRBJ2-6, with 7 nucleotides matching TRBD1. The CDR3 is 16 residues long. CDR1 is SGHVS and CDR2 is FNYEAQ in the germline V gene. The CDR3 loop is CVSSSRDRGSANVLTF. CDR3 DNA sequence: TGTGTCAGCAGCTCCAGGGACAGAGGGTCGGCCAACGTCCTGACTTTC.

This clonotype was seen a few times. The chain employs TRBV4-2 and TRBJ2-2; D is undetermined. This CDR3 has 15 amino acids. Germline-derived CDR1 and CDR2 are LGHNA and YNFKEQ. V was clipped by 1 base and J by 12 bases, with 18 bases between them. CDR3 residues: CASSQVVAAPSKLFF. For the CDR3, the DNA is TGTGCCAGCAGCCAAGTGGTGGCAGCCCCGAGTAAGCTGTTTTTT.

This clonotype came up a few times. The V gene is TRBV7-9, the J gene TRBJ2-1; TRBD1 matches at 8 bases. The V gene end was trimmed by 4 bases and the J gene end by 2 bases; junction bases not matched to a gene: 1. CDR1 SEHNR and CDR2 FQNEAQ come from the germline V gene (reference sequence). The CDR3 totals 14 residues. DNA of the CDR3: TGTGCCAGCAGCTCGGGACAGGCCTACAATGAGCAGTTCTTC. Its protein product is CASSSGQAYNEQFF.

The chain joins TRBV11-2 to TRBJ2-3; D is unclear. The V gene's germline CDR1 is SGHAT and CDR2 FQNNGV. The CDR3 is 13 amino acids. Trimming took 0 bases from V and 7 from J, leaving 8 bases between them. The CDR3 spells CASSLDPPHTQYF. CDR3 nucleotide sequence: TGTGCCAGCAGCTTAGATCCACCACATACGCAGTATTTT.